The clone carrying this T cell receptor beta chain was recorded a few times. PCR was performed using 60 Vbeta and 13 Jbeta primers. Here immunoSEQ multiplex PCR was the method, and the copy in TCRdb shows in-frame clones only, minus some. The table lists more than 200,000 clones, roughly 82% of them singletons. This entry comes from a study of cytomegalovirus exposure and HLA in healthy donors. CDR1 is SGHDT and CDR2 is YYEEEE in the germline V gene. The CDR3 has 14 residues. V gave up 0 bases and J gave up 6 bases, with 10 bases separating them. Sequences were obtained from PBMCs. V and J are TRBV5-6 and TRBJ1-5; the D is unclear. The source is a man aged 40-49 years in good health and CMV-seropositive. The CDR3 DNA follows: TGTGCCAGCAGCTTGGCAAATCCGAGTCAGCCCCAGCATTTT. It codes for CASSLANPSQPQHF.